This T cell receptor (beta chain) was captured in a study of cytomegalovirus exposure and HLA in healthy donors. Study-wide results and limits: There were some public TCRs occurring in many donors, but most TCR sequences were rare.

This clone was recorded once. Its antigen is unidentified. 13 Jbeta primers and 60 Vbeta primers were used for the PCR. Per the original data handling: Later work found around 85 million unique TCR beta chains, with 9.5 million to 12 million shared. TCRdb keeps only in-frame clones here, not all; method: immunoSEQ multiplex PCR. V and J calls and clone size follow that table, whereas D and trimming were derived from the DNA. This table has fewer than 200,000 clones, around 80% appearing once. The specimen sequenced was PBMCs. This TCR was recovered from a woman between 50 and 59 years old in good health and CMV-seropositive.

This chain's CDR3 is CASSPVAGGVGKLFF. The CDR3, as DNA: TGTGCCAGCAGCCCAGTTGCGGGAGGGGTGGGAAAACTGTTTTTT. The V gene is TRBV7-2, the J gene TRBJ1-4; D is possibly TRBD1 (5 bases). The germline V gene has CDR1 SGHTA and CDR2 FQGNSA. V lost 5 bases and J lost 10, with 20 bases in between. The CDR3 consists of 15 residues.